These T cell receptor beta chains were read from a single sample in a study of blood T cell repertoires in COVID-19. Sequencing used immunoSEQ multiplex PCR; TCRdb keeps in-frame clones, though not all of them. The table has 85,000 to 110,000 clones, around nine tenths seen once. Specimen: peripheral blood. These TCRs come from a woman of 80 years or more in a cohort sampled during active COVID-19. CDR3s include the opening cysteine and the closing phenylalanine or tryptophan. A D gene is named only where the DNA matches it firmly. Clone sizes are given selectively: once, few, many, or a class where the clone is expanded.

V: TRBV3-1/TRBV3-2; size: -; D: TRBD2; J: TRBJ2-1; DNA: TGTGCCAGCAGCCACCGACTAGCGGACAATGAGCAGTTCTTC; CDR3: CASSHRLADNEQFF
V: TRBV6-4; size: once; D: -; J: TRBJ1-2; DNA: TGTGCCAGCAGTGACTCCCGCGGAGCTAACTATGGCTACACCTTC; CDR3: CASSDSRGANYGYTF
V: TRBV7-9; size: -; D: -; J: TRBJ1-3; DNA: TGTGCCAGCAGCTTAACCAACAGATTCTCCTCTGGAAACACCATATATTTT; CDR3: CASSLTNRFSSGNTIYF
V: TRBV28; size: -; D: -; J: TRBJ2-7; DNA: TGTGCCAGCAGTTTTCCCAACATAGAGGGCACCTACGAGCAGTACTTC; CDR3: CASSFPNIEGTYEQYF
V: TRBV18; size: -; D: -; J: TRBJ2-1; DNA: TGTGCCAGCTCACCGCCTGTCGGGAGATTGTACAATGAGCAGTTCTTC; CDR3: CASSPPVGRLYNEQFF
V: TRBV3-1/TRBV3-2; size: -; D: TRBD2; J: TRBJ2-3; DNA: TGTGCCAGCAGCCCCACTAGCGGTTTCACAGATACGCAGTATTTT; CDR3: CASSPTSGFTDTQYF
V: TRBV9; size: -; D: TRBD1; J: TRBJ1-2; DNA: TGTGCCAGCAGCGTCACCGGACAGGGGCACTATGGCTACACCTTC; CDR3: CASSVTGQGHYGYTF
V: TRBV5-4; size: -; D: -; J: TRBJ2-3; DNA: TGTGCCAGCAGCCTCGCCGGGGGAGATACGCAGTATTTT; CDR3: CASSLAGGDTQYF
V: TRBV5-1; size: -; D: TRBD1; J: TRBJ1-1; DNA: TGCGCCAGCAGCCCGGGGGACAGGCTGACCTCTTTCTTT; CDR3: CASSPGDRLTSFF
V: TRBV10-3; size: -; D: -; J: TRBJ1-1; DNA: TGTGCCAGCCACGACAGGCTGAACACTGAAGCTTTCTTT; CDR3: CASHDRLNTEAFF
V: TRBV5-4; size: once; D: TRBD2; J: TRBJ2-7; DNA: TGTGCCACCCTCCCGGGACTAGCGGAGGCCTACGAGCAGTACTTC; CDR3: CATLPGLAEAYEQYF
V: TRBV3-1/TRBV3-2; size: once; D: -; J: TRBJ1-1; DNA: TGTGCCAGCAGCCAAGAGCCGGACAAGAGGGCTTTCTTT; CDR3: CASSQEPDKRAFF